This T cell receptor (beta chain) was sequenced in a study of OX40 agonist ivuxolimab in advanced cancers. Study-level background: Aged roughly 20 to 79 with a mean of approximately 60 years, they were about 78% male. Partial responses were achieved by three patients, one with hepatocellular carcinoma and two with cutaneous melanoma.

Here immunoSEQ multiplex PCR was the method, and the copy in TCRdb shows in-frame clones only, minus some. The sample includes tens of thousands of clones, around 90% of them seen just once. Sample: CD4+ or CD8+ T cells sorted from blood, taken in a trial of the OX40 agonist ivuxolimab. The clonotype comes from an adult with an advanced solid tumor such as melanoma, head and neck, liver or kidney cancer.

The CDR3, as DNA: TGCGCCAGCGGCACTAGCGGGAGCTACAATGAGCAGTTCTTC. It codes for CASGTSGSYNEQFF. The chain employs TRBV5-1 and TRBJ2-1; 11 bases align to TRBD2. The V segment lost 7 bases and the J segment 3 bases; nucleotides outside the gene matches: 3. The CDR3 runs 14 residues. Germline CDR1 is SGHRS and CDR2 is YFSETQ.